Listed here are 15 T cell receptor beta chains from one sample, sequenced in a study of human T cells and chemical hapten exposure. TCRdb re-called the RACE reads through MiXCR, storing one row per CDR3 protein. The sample contains tens of thousands of distinct CDR3 sequences, approximately 9% of which appear only once. Sample time point: patch test 2, 6 weeks after DPC sensitization. The treatment is: therapeutic diphenylcyclopropenone sensitization with weekly scalp DPC. The sample in question was whole blood, obtained in connection with sensitization to the hapten diphenylcyclopropenone (DPC). These receptors came from a woman aged 50 to 60 with alopecia areata. Some clones in this sample may be carry-over from other donors' samples.

This chain uses TRBV11-2 with TRBJ2-2; 7 nucleotides match TRBD2. Trimming at V came to 6 bases and at J to 5 bases, leaving 9 bases not matched to a gene. The V gene's germline CDR1 is SGHAT and CDR2 FQNNGV. CDR3 length equals 15 residues. The CDR3 bases are TGTGCCAGCAGTCGCGGGGCTAGCGGTACCGGGGAGCTGTTTTTT. It yields the protein CASSRGASGTGELFF. Full variable domain (rest looked up from reference TRBV11-2 and TRBJ2-2): EAGVAQSPRYKIIEKRQSVAFWCNPISGHATLYWYQQILGQGPKLLIQFQNNGVVDDSQLPKDRFSAERLKGVDSTLKIQPAKLEDSAVYLCASSRGASGTGELFFGEGSRLTVL.

The CDR3 here is CASSSGLVMYEQYF. For the CDR3, the DNA is TGTGCCAGCAGTTCTGGACTAGTTATGTACGAGCAGTACTTC. The gene calls are TRBV7-9 and TRBJ2-7; 7 bases align to TRBD2. This CDR3 contains 14 residues. In germline, CDR1 is SEHNR, CDR2 FQNEAQ (reference sequence). The J segment lost 4 bases and the V segment lost 6 bases, leaving 9 bases of the junction unmatched.

This clonotype was counted only a few times. The rearrangement joins TRBV20-1 to TRBJ2-7; TRBD2 agrees at 15 bases. Germline assignment: CDR1 DFQATT and CDR2 SNEGSKA (reference sequence). The CDR3 length is 15 residues. CDR3 bases: TGCTCCGCACCCGGGACTAGCGGGGGGCCCTACGAGCAGTACTTC. Its translation: CSAPGTSGGPYEQYF.

The chain has TRBV20-1 and TRBJ2-5; D is unresolved. V was pared by 8 bases and J by 1 base, with 2 bases between. Germline values: CDR1 DFQATT, CDR2 SNEGSKA (reference sequence). The CDR3 loop spans 9 amino acids. DNA for the CDR3: TGCAGTCCCCAAGAGACCCAGTACTTC. Amino acids: CSPQETQYF.

This clonotype was detected many times. The chain has TRBV12-3 or TRBV12-4 and TRBJ1-2; D gene unclear. V shed 1 base and J shed 5 bases, with 5 bases lying between them. The CDR3 spans 12 residues. The CDR3 region is CASSLDRYGYTF. The DNA of the CDR3 is TGTGCCAGCAGTTTAGATAGGTATGGCTACACCTTC.

The sample holds many counts of this clonotype. CDR3 in amino acids: CASKGTSGNNEQFF. In nucleotides, the CDR3 is TGTGCCAGCAAAGGGACTAGCGGGAACAATGAGCAGTTCTTC. The chain joins TRBV28 to TRBJ2-1, with TRBD2 identical over 13 bases. The germline gives CDR1 MDHEN, CDR2 SYDVKM. V was pared by 7 bases and J by 5 bases, with 2 bases of the junction left unmatched. This CDR3 comprises 14 residues.

This clonotype was counted at least ten times. The chain carries TRBV5-5 and TRBJ1-1, with a tentative D call TRBD1 (6 bases). This CDR3 region has 13 residues. Trimming took 4 bases from V and 6 from J, leaving 13 bases between them. The germline V gene has CDR1 SGHKS and CDR2 YYEKEE (reference sequence). CDR3 sequence reads: CASSHGQIAEAFF. CDR3 nucleotides: TGTGCCAGCAGCCACGGACAGATCGCTGAAGCTTTCTTT. The full variable domain, completed using reference TRBV5-5 and TRBJ1-1, is DAGVTQSPTHLIKTRGQQVTLRCSPISGHKSVSWYQQVLGQGPQFIFQYYEKEERGRGNFPDRFSARQFPNYSSELNVNALLLGDSALYLCASSHGQIAEAFFGQGTRLTVV.

This sequence joins TRBV29-1 and TRBJ2-7; a weak D match, TRBD2 (6 bases). The CDR3 extends over 14 amino acids. CDR1 is SQVTM and CDR2 is ANQGSEA in the germline V gene. V dropped 4 bases and J dropped 0 bases, with 13 bases sitting between them. CDR3 DNA sequence: TGCAGCGTTGTCACGGGGGTCCTCTCCTACGAGCAGTACTTC. It encodes CSVVTGVLSYEQYF.

The V call is TRBV2, the J call TRBJ1-1; D gene uncertain. The CDR3 contains 14 residues. Per the germline V gene, CDR1 is SNHLY and CDR2 is FYNNEI. V was cut by 1 base and J by 1 base, with 7 bases left in between. CDR3: CASSEGTRNTEAFF. The CDR3 bases are TGTGCCAGCAGTGAAGGTACAAGGAACACTGAAGCTTTCTTT.

The genes are TRBV3-1 and TRBJ1-6, with D possibly TRBD1 on 6 matching bases. Germline values: CDR1 LGHDT, CDR2 YNNKEL (reference sequence). The CDR3 spans 15 residues. The V and J ends lost 4 bases and 7 bases respectively, with 14 bases between them. This CDR3 is CASSRTDSINSPLHF. The CDR3 coding sequence is TGTGCCAGCAGCCGCACGGACAGCATCAATTCACCCCTCCACTTT.

This clonotype was seen only a few times. The chain uses TRBV5-4 and TRBJ1-1, with TRBD1 matching over 7 bases. Trimming at V came to 3 bases and at J to 4 bases, leaving 6 bases not matched to a gene. This CDR3 is built from 14 residues. Germline V lookup: CDR1 SGHNT, CDR2 YYREEE (reference sequence). As DNA, the CDR3 is TGTGCCAGCAGCTCGTTTACAGGGGCCACTGAAGCTTTCTTT. This translates into CASSSFTGATEAFF.

This clonotype was picked up a small number of times. The gene calls are TRBV29-1 and TRBJ1-2, with 7 bases that match TRBD1. This CDR3 contains 12 residues. CDR1 SQVTM and CDR2 ANQGSEA come from the germline V gene. Trimming at V came to 7 bases and at J to 6 bases, leaving 8 bases not matched to a gene. In DNA, the CDR3 is TGCAGCGCTAGGAACAGGGGTGATGGCTACACCTTC. It is translated as CSARNRGDGYTF. The full variable domain, in which reference TRBV29-1 and TRBJ1-2 provide the parts outside the CDR3, is SAVISQKPSRDICQRGTSLTIQCQVDSQVTMMFWYRQQPGQSLTLIATANQGSEATYESGFVIDKFPISRPNLTFSTLTVSNMSPEDSSIYLCSARNRGDGYTFGSGTRLTVV.

The chain links TRBV10-3 to TRBJ2-7; 10 positions match TRBD2. This CDR3 is built from 15 residues. With 4 bases clipped from V and 0 bases from J, the junction kept 3 bases outside the gene matches. Germline loops: CDR1 ENHRY, CDR2 SYGVKD. As DNA, the CDR3 is TGTGCCATCAGTGGGGCTAGCGGGAGCTCCTACGAGCAGTACTTC. It encodes CAISGASGSSYEQYF.

This clonotype showed up many times. The rearrangement joins TRBV20-1 to TRBJ1-6; a weak D match, TRBD1 (5 bases). Germline loops: CDR1 DFQATT, CDR2 SNEGSKA (reference sequence). Trimming left V 6 bases short and J 0 bases short, with 9 bases between. CDR3 size: 14 residues. The CDR3 coding sequence is TGCAGTGCCGCAGGGAGCTCCTATAATTCACCCCTCCACTTT. It encodes CSAAGSSYNSPLHF.

The chain uses TRBV4-3 and TRBJ2-2, with D possibly being TRBD2 (6 bases). The V gene lost 3 bases and the J gene lost 5 bases, with 22 bases spanning the gap. The CDR3 has 18 amino acids. The V gene's germline CDR1 is LGHNA and CDR2 YSLEER. CDR3 in amino acids: CASSQNLRSGGGTGELFF. CDR3 sequence (DNA): TGCGCCAGCAGCCAGAACCTGCGTAGCGGAGGTGGGACCGGGGAGCTGTTTTTT.